The clone carrying this T cell receptor beta chain was picked up a small number of times. Its specificity is not known. The data originate from a study of cytomegalovirus exposure and HLA in healthy donors. Study-wide results and caveats: The CMV antigen specificity of a few CMV-associated chains was confirmed through in vitro analysis.

The CDR3 runs 12 residues. Germline assignment: CDR1 MNHEY and CDR2 SMNVEV (reference sequence). J lost 15 bases, V lost 6 bases, and 9 bases had no gene match. The PCR used 60 Vbeta and 13 Jbeta primers. TCRdb's table, derived via immunoSEQ multiplex PCR, lists solely in-frame clones and lacks some. The data show about 98,000 clones, around 67% seen once. The receptor was derived from a male donor in good health and CMV-seronegative. This rearrangement joins TRBV27 to TRBJ2-1; TRBD2 aligns across 9 bases. Material for sequencing was PBMCs. CDR3 in DNA: TGTGCCAGCAGAAGCATTAGCGGGGGTTGGTTCTTC. Protein: CASRSISGGWFF.